Presented here are 20 T cell receptor beta chains from one specimen sequenced in a study of PD-1 blockade in classical Hodgkin lymphoma. Time point given: cycle 4 day 1 (C4D1), after less than 7 weeks of nivolumab. With no exception, relapse followed autologous stem cell transplantation in all patients, and brentuximab vedotin exposure varied. The repertoire was sequenced with immunoSEQ multiplex PCR; TCRdb's copy has only in-frame clones and lacks some. This sample carries roughly 50,000 clones, about 89% of them seen once, and the ten largest clones take approximately 6.8%. This sample comprised peripheral blood mononuclear cells (PBMCs), obtained before the fourth cycle of nivolumab. All receptors derive from a human donor with classical Hodgkin lymphoma.

This chain uses TRBV2 with TRBJ1-2, with a possible D match to TRBD1 (5 bases). With 4 bases removed from V and 3 bases from J, the gap between germline ends came to 9 bases. The CDR3 has 13 residues. Germline lookup yields CDR1 SNHLY and CDR2 FYNNEI. The CDR3 DNA is TGTGCCAGCAGTGTCGACAGCTACTATGGCTACACCTTC. It codes for CASSVDSYYGYTF.

This clone appeared a single time. This same CDR3 is encoded by further DNA sequences in the sample. This chain uses TRBV9 with TRBJ2-3; possible D gene TRBD2, 6 bases. Germline V gene lookup returns CDR1 SGDLS and CDR2 YYNGEE. Trimming took 0 bases from V and 0 from J, leaving 8 bases between them. CDR3 size: 15 residues. The CDR3 nucleotides read TGTGCCAGCAGCGTAGTTGGGACTAGCACAGATACGCAGTATTTT. Its translation is CASSVVGTSTDTQYF.

The V and J genes are TRBV5-6 and TRBJ2-7; D not resolved. The CDR3 totals 16 residues. With 0 bases removed from V and 4 bases from J, the gap between germline ends came to 17 bases. CDR1 and CDR2 from the germline V gene are SGHDT and YYEEEE. The chain's CDR3 is CASSLDAWQTQYEQYF. CDR3 nucleotide sequence: TGTGCCAGCAGCTTGGATGCTTGGCAGACCCAATACGAGCAGTACTTC.

About this clone itself: The same CDR3 is also encoded by other DNA sequences in this sample. This chain joins TRBV7-3 and TRBJ1-1; no firm D call. Germline V gene lookup returns CDR1 SGHTA and CDR2 FQGTGA. The CDR3 has 13 residues. V lost 5 bases, J lost 1 base, and 8 bases lay in between. The CDR3 DNA is TGTGCCAGCAGCCCTCAGGCGAACACTGAAGCTTTCTTT. Amino acids: CASSPQANTEAFF.

The chain employs TRBV9 and TRBJ1-1, with 7 bases matching TRBD1. V gave up 3 bases and J gave up 4 bases; unmatched junction bases: 3. Germline lookup yields CDR1 SGDLS and CDR2 YYNGEE. The CDR3 runs 13 residues. In DNA, the CDR3 is TGTGCCAGCAGCGAAGGGACAGCCACTGAAGCTTTCTTT. It is translated as CASSEGTATEAFF.

The chain combines TRBV7-9 with TRBJ2-1; D is uncertain. Trimming removed 5 bases from V and 3 bases from J, with 8 bases in between. This CDR3 comprises 13 residues. Per the germline V gene, CDR1 is SEHNR and CDR2 is FQNEAQ (reference sequence). The CDR3 DNA reads TGTGCCAGCAGCCCCCGGGTCTACAATGAGCAGTTCTTC. It yields the protein CASSPRVYNEQFF. Based on the CDR3 plus reference TRBV7-9 and TRBJ2-1, the full variable domain is DTGVSQNPRHKITKRGQNVTFRCDPISEHNRLYWYRQTLGQGPEFLTYFQNEAQLEKSRLLSDRFSAERPKGSFSTLEIQRTEQGDSAMYLCASSPRVYNEQFFGPGTRLTVL.

The chain employs TRBV9 and TRBJ2-1; 7 bases agree with TRBD2. CDR3 length: 17 amino acids. The trim removed 2 bases at V and 0 bases at J, leaving 8 bases unmatched. CDR1 is SGDLS and CDR2 is YYNGEE in the germline V gene. The CDR3: CASSVMASGDSYNEQFF. The CDR3 nucleotides are TGTGCCAGCAGCGTCATGGCTAGCGGAGACTCCTACAATGAGCAGTTCTTC.

V gene TRBV5-1 combines with J gene TRBJ2-5; possible D gene TRBD1, 6 bases. This CDR3 has 15 amino acids. The V end lost 0 bases, the J end lost 1 base, and 10 bases lay between the germline ends. Germline V gene lookup returns CDR1 SGHRS and CDR2 YFSETQ. The CDR3 reads CASSLGARGQETQYF. The DNA of the CDR3 is TGCGCCAGCAGCTTGGGGGCCAGGGGCCAAGAGACCCAGTACTTC.

This clone was observed a handful of times. The gene calls are TRBV4-2 and TRBJ2-1; 7 bases line up with TRBD2. The CDR3 covers 15 residues. The junction had 2 bases not matched to a gene; V was cut back by 2 bases and J by 1 base. Germline CDR1 reads LGHNA; CDR2 reads YNFKEQ. CDR3 DNA: TGTGCCAGCAGCCAACCTAGCGGATCCTACAATGAGCAGTTCTTC. It codes for CASSQPSGSYNEQFF.

The rearrangement joins TRBV5-6 to TRBJ2-2; 10 positions agree with TRBD2. The CDR3 contains 15 residues. J lost 3 bases, V lost 5 bases, and 4 bases had no gene match. CDR1 is SGHDT and CDR2 is YYEEEE in the germline V gene. The CDR3 DNA reads as TGTGCCAGCAGTGCCGGGACTAGCGACACCGGGGAGCTGTTTTTT. Protein sequence: CASSAGTSDTGELFF.

J is TRBJ1-2 and V is TRBV4-3; D is perhaps TRBD1 (6 bases). The CDR3 totals 15 residues. In germline, CDR1 is LGHNA, CDR2 YSLEER. V gave up 1 base and J gave up 8 bases, with 17 bases separating them. CDR3 loop: CASSQVGGLHSGYTF. The DNA of the CDR3 is TGCGCCAGCAGCCAAGTAGGGGGACTCCATTCCGGCTACACCTTC.

The chain combines TRBV23-1 with TRBJ1-6; TRBD1 might be the D (6 bases). TRBV23-1 is assigned to the ORF class and has an uncertain function. The CDR3 is 16 amino acids. Trimming removed 9 bases from V and 1 base from J, with 16 bases in between. The CDR3 spells CASPKGGRSYNSPLHF. The DNA for the CDR3 is TGCGCCAGTCCAAAGGGGGGCAGGTCCTATAATTCACCCCTCCACTTT.

This clone was picked up a small number of times. The J gene is TRBJ2-7, the V gene TRBV27, with 8 bases that match TRBD1. CDR1 is MNHEY and CDR2 is SMNVEV in the germline V gene (reference sequence). The CDR3 consists of 15 residues. Trimming at V came to 2 bases and at J to 2 bases, leaving 5 bases not matched to a gene. The CDR3 nucleotides read TGTGCCAGCAGTTTAAAACAGGGGGAAACCTACGAGCAGTACTTC. Protein product: CASSLKQGETYEQYF.

The rearrangement joins TRBV5-4 to TRBJ2-7; 8 bases line up with TRBD2. With 0 bases clipped from V and 4 bases from J, the junction kept 12 bases outside the gene matches. The CDR3 loop spans 17 amino acids. Germline V gene data show CDR1 as SGHNT and CDR2 as YYREEE (reference sequence). This CDR3 reads CASSLGSLAGALYEQYF. CDR3 nucleotides: TGTGCCAGCAGCTTGGGGAGCCTAGCGGGCGCCCTTTACGAGCAGTACTTC.

V gene TRBV15 combines with J gene TRBJ2-2; 11 nucleotides match TRBD1. This CDR3 spans 16 amino acids. The V gene end was trimmed by 1 base and the J gene end by 3 bases; junction bases not matched to a gene: 1. CDR1 is LNHNV and CDR2 is YYDKDF in the germline V gene (reference sequence). CDR3 sequence (DNA): TGTGCCACCAGCAGAGGGACAGGGGGCGACACCGGGGAGCTGTTTTTT. This codes for CATSRGTGGDTGELFF.

The V call is TRBV2, the J call TRBJ1-2; 7 positions match TRBD1. The junction had 14 bases not matched to a gene; V was cut back by 8 bases and J by 5 bases. The length of the CDR3 is 15 residues. The germline CDR1 and CDR2 sequences are SNHLY and FYNNEI. This chain's CDR3 is CASVRGIGGNYGYTF. DNA for the CDR3: TGTGCCAGCGTCAGGGGGATAGGGGGCAATTATGGCTACACCTTC.

This chain joins TRBV10-2 and TRBJ2-2, with 11 bases that match TRBD2. With 6 bases clipped from V and 1 base from J, the junction kept 1 base outside the gene matches. The CDR3 has 15 residues. Germline V lookup: CDR1 WSHSY, CDR2 SAAADI. The CDR3 region has the DNA TGCGCCAGCAGGGGGACTAGCGGGAACACCGGGGAGCTGTTTTTT. Its translation: CASRGTSGNTGELFF.

DNA of the CDR3: TGTGCCAGCTCACCACCGACGTTGGCTGGTGGCTACGAGCAGTACTTC. It yields the protein CASSPPTLAGGYEQYF. V usage is TRBV18 and J usage is TRBJ2-7; D not certain. The CDR3 contains 16 residues. The germline V gene encodes CDR1 KGHSH and CDR2 LQKENI. Deletions cut 0 bases from V and 3 bases from J, with 15 bases between.

This clone was seen once. The chain carries TRBV27 and TRBJ2-7; D possibly corresponds to TRBD2 (6 bases). Germline values: CDR1 MNHEY, CDR2 SMNVEV (reference sequence). Trimming cost V 0 bases and J 3 bases, with 12 bases left between them. The CDR3 consists of 15 residues. In nucleotides, the CDR3 is TGTGCCAGCAGTTTATCGCGCGGGGACCACTACGAGCAGTACTTC. Amino acids: CASSLSRGDHYEQYF.

This sequence joins TRBV7-9 and TRBJ2-2, with D possibly being TRBD1 (5 bases). This CDR3 has 13 amino acids. Germline V gene sequence: CDR1 SEHNR, CDR2 FQNEAQ (reference sequence). Trimming removed 4 bases at V and 5 bases at J, with 8 bases between. The CDR3 DNA is TGTGCCAGCAGCTCAGGGAATACCGGGGAGCTGTTTTTT. This gives the protein CASSSGNTGELFF.